Listed below are T cell receptor beta chains from one sample, sequenced in a study of blood T cell repertoires in COVID-19. This table comes from immunoSEQ multiplex PCR, and its TCRdb copy is limited to in-frame clones, with some not included. The sample consists of about 280,000 clones, roughly 85% of them appearing once. Source material: peripheral blood. These TCRs come from a human donor in a cohort sampled during active COVID-19. The conserved cysteine and the conserved F or W are not part of the CDR3 here.

V,CDR3
TRBV11-2,ASSLQRNYEQY
TRBV3-1/TRBV3-2,ASSLGLVASGEQF
TRBV7-9,ASSSPTPGGRVSGELF
TRBV9,ASSAQGGMTGELF
TRBV19,ASSPGRRRVQY
TRBV11-2,ASSLAGAGKTQY
TRBV19,ACTPLGQGGLVEQF
TRBV6-6,ASSYGAVQETQY
TRBV5-1,ASSLGSATSWDTQY
TRBV10-3,AISENRGREGTQY
TRBV7-2,ASSLGQNSPLH
TRBV24-1,ATSDSQRGQGIYNEQF
TRBV6-5,ASSSLLFLY
TRBV5-1,ASSPGREQETQY
TRBV12-3/TRBV12-4,ASSRGSSEQY
TRBV7-6,ASSLRGFSYEQY
TRBV18,ASSPQGPGGPQH
TRBV27,ASRRGQGRSTEAF
TRBV6-1,ASSVGQGKSTSGYT
TRBV24-1,ATSTASNYGYT
TRBV9,ASSDGQGVVGIGELF
TRBV24-1,ATSDAWDRPNEKLF
TRBV28,ASRQGGSGANVLT
TRBV6-5,AMTTGGPRNEQF